This T cell receptor beta chain is drawn from a study of CD8+ T cells in alopecia areata. Germline V gene lookup returns CDR1 SGHAT and CDR2 FQNNGV. Trimming removed 6 bases from V and 2 bases from J; junction bases left unmatched: 9. The CDR3 covers 16 residues. In this sample, this clone turned up a few times. Its cognate antigen is unknown. Treatment defined: oral pan-JAK inhibitor, 5-10 mg twice daily. T lymphocytes (CD4+ and CD8+) were sorted from PBMCs. Extracted RNA was reverse transcribed, and the resulting cDNA served as sequencing template. Assay used: immunoSEQ multiplex PCR; TCRdb lists only in-frame clones, some missing. There are approximately 280,000 clones in the sample; about three fifths occur only once, and more than 1.5% lies in the top ten. Study conclusions and caveats: In patients, TCRs were shared less clearly than in mice, and HLA may possibly be involved. Because of a solitary nonresponder, the connection of baseline CD8+ expansion to response stays uncertain.

Source: CD4+ T cells sorted from blood, taken at week 24, from a patient treated with tofacitinib. The clonotype originates from a human donor with alopecia areata. The chain is built from TRBV11-2 and TRBJ2-3, with 9 nucleotides matching TRBD2. Here the CDR3 reads CASRGSGGYFTDTQYF. DNA of the CDR3: TGTGCCAGCAGGGGTAGCGGGGGATACTTCACAGATACGCAGTATTTT.